This is a list of T cell receptor beta chains from one sample in a study of metastatic and nonmetastatic thyroid tumors. Through MiXCR, TCRdb re-clonotyped the PCR reads. The table shows 65,000 or so clones, with approximately 4.1% occurring only once. Sequencing was done on a sample of blood. The receptors come from a female donor with papillary thyroid cancer or a benign thyroid nodule (not recorded which). Some clones in this sample may be carry-over from other donors' samples. Both conserved end residues are part of each CDR3. The D gene is left open where the match is weak. Part of the rows lack a size; the others show once, few, many or a class for expanded clones.

v_gene	j_gene	abundance	d_gene	CDR3aa	CDR3nt
TRBV12-5	TRBJ2-2	many	NA	CASGLVLRLGNPNTGELFF	TGTGCTAGTGGTTTGGTATTGAGGTTGGGGAATCCGAACACCGGGGAGCTGTTTTTT
TRBV5-4	TRBJ2-3	NA	TRBD2	CASSLKLAGGLGTDTQYF	TGTGCCAGCAGCTTGAAACTAGCGGGAGGTCTTGGCACAGATACGCAGTATTTT
TRBV24-1	TRBJ2-1	few	NA	CATARTGEQFF	TGTGCCACCGCTCGTACGGGTGAGCAGTTCTTC
TRBV12-3/TRBV12-4	TRBJ2-7	many	TRBD1	CASSPRTGRYEQYF	TGTGCCAGCAGTCCCCGGACAGGGCGCTACGAGCAGTACTTC
TRBV2	TRBJ2-1	NA	NA	CASSGRHRDPNEQFF	TGTGCCAGCAGCGGCAGGCATCGGGATCCCAATGAGCAGTTCTTC
TRBV4-2	TRBJ1-1	many	TRBD1	CASSQGTGKATEAFF	TGTGCCAGCAGCCAAGGGACAGGGAAGGCCACTGAAGCTTTCTTT
TRBV18	TRBJ2-7	many	TRBD1	CASSPGRQGLYEQYF	TGTGCCAGCTCACCAGGGAGACAGGGTCTCTACGAGCAGTACTTC
TRBV11-3	TRBJ2-7	many	TRBD2	CASSLVAGADEQYF	TGTGCCAGCAGCTTAGTGGCGGGAGCTGACGAGCAGTACTTC
TRBV5-1	TRBJ2-1	once	NA	CASILGGAKNDEQFF	TGCGCCAGCATCCTAGGGGGAGCCAAAAACGATGAGCAGTTCTTC
TRBV10-3	TRBJ2-7	many	NA	CAISDTLYSTVGDEQYF	TGTGCCATCAGTGACACTTTGTATAGCACTGTCGGGGACGAGCAGTACTTC
TRBV14	TRBJ2-1	many	NA	CASSQDLAWGNEQFF	TGTGCCAGCAGCCAAGATCTTGCGTGGGGGAATGAGCAGTTCTTC
TRBV6-1	TRBJ1-3	many	TRBD1	CASSEGTGGTTIYF	TGTGCCAGCAGTGAAGGGACAGGGGGAACGACCATATATTTT
TRBV20-1	TRBJ1-1	many	TRBD1	CSAPGQGDTEAFF	TGCAGTGCTCCGGGACAGGGGGACACTGAAGCTTTCTTT
TRBV9	TRBJ2-3	many	TRBD2	CASSGDPGLAGEWTDTQYF	TGTGCCAGCAGCGGAGATCCCGGGCTAGCGGGCGAATGGACAGATACGCAGTATTTT
TRBV15	TRBJ2-3	many	NA	CATSRASGDTQYF	TGTGCCACCAGCAGAGCCTCAGGGGATACGCAGTATTTT
TRBV9	TRBJ2-3	NA	TRBD2	CARSLVAGGTTDTQYF	TGTGCCAGAAGCCTAGTGGCGGGAGGCACCACAGATACGCAGTATTTT
TRBV2	TRBJ2-5	many	NA	CASSEQGPRAQYF	TGTGCCAGCAGTGAACAGGGTCCGCGGGCCCAGTACTTC
TRBV5-1	TRBJ2-1	NA	TRBD2	CASSLTGTSGVTFF	TGCGCCAGCAGCTTGACCGGGACTAGCGGAGTTACGTTCTTC
TRBV7-2	TRBJ2-7	many	NA	CASSYLTGPSVF	TGTGCCAGCAGCTACCTCACAGGGCCCTCCGTCTTC
TRBV14	TRBJ2-7	many	TRBD1	CASSQPGQGRQYF	TGTGCCAGCAGCCAACCGGGACAGGGGAGACAGTACTTC
TRBV6-5	TRBJ1-6	many	TRBD1	CASSYSAGTGGLRRDSPLHF	TGTGCCAGCAGTTACTCTGCCGGGACAGGGGGCCTAAGGAGGGATTCACCCCTCCACTTT
TRBV4-2	TRBJ1-1	many	NA	CASSHLERNTEAFF	TGTGCCAGCAGCCACCTCGAACGGAACACTGAAGCTTTCTTT
TRBV6-1	TRBJ2-6	few	NA	CASKMTGVASSVANVLTF	TGTGCCAGCAAAATGACAGGTGTGGCATCCTCTGTGGCCAACGTCCTGACTTTC
TRBV11-1	TRBJ2-5	many	TRBD2	CASSKRTSGKETQYF	TGTGCCAGCAGCAAACGGACTAGCGGGAAGGAGACCCAGTACTTC
TRBV6-1	TRBJ2-1	many	TRBD2	CASRGLGSYNEQFF	TGTGCCAGCAGAGGACTAGGTTCATACAATGAGCAGTTCTTC
TRBV7-2	TRBJ2-2	few	TRBD2	CASSFPGLAGGNTWELFF	TGTGCCAGCAGCTTCCCGGGACTAGCGGGAGGGAACACCTGGGAGCTGTTTTTT
TRBV3-1	TRBJ2-5	few	TRBD2	CAIRLAGGETQYF	TGTGCCATCCGACTAGCGGGGGGAGAGACCCAGTACTTC
TRBV6-9	TRBJ2-1	few	TRBD2	CASIDSVLAGYNEQFF	TGTGCCAGCATTGATTCCGTACTAGCGGGCTACAATGAGCAGTTCTTC
TRBV15	TRBJ2-7	many	NA	CATSRERTEFLNEQYF	TGTGCCACCAGCAGGGAGAGGACAGAGTTCCTGAACGAGCAGTACTTC
TRBV2	TRBJ2-5	few	TRBD2	CASSKTSGTWVTQYF	TGTGCCAGCAGCAAGACTAGCGGGACCTGGGTGACCCAGTACTTC
TRBV6-1	TRBJ1-1	many	TRBD1	CASRNRGNRWTEAFF	TGTGCCAGCAGAAACAGGGGGAATCGGTGGACTGAAGCTTTCTTT
TRBV7-8	TRBJ2-5	many	NA	CASSLIGGLYQETQYF	TGTGCCAGCAGCTTAATTGGAGGGTTGTACCAAGAGACCCAGTACTTC
TRBV7-9	TRBJ2-2	NA	NA	CASSLLACRELFF	TGTGCCAGCAGCTTACTAGCCTGCAGGGAGCTGTTTTTT
TRBV28	TRBJ1-2	NA	NA	CASSDRFLDYGYTF	TGTGCCAGCAGTGACAGGTTCTTAGACTATGGCTACACCTTC
TRBV30	TRBJ2-7	few	TRBD2	CAWRRLAGEQYF	TGTGCCTGGAGAAGATTAGCGGGAGAACAGTACTTC
TRBV28	TRBJ1-2	few	NA	CASSLPSHGYTF	TGTGCCAGCAGTTTACCCTCCCATGGCTACACCTTC
TRBV30	TRBJ2-1	many	NA	CAWSITQVNEQFF	TGTGCCTGGAGTATAACCCAAGTCAATGAGCAGTTCTTC
TRBV19	TRBJ2-5	many	NA	CATGTSASGTQYF	TGTGCCACCGGGACTTCGGCCTCGGGGACCCAGTACTTC
TRBV20-1	TRBJ2-5	NA	NA	CSAQRSDFQETQYF	TGCAGTGCCCAGAGGTCGGACTTCCAAGAGACCCAGTACTTC
TRBV6-1	TRBJ2-3	many	NA	CASSDSHSDTQYF	TGTGCCAGCAGTGACTCGCACAGCGATACGCAGTATTTT
TRBV4-1	TRBJ1-1	many	TRBD1	CASSQAPPGQGFGTEAFF	TGCGCCAGCAGCCAAGCCCCACCGGGACAGGGGTTTGGCACTGAAGCTTTCTTT
TRBV5-4	TRBJ2-2	many	NA	CASSPGTTTGELFF	TGTGCCAGCAGCCCCGGGACAACCACCGGGGAGCTGTTTTTT
TRBV10-3	TRBJ2-3	many	NA	CAISESDTGTQYF	TGTGCCATCAGTGAGTCGGACACAGGTACGCAGTATTTT
TRBV27	TRBJ2-3	few	TRBD1	CASSYRGPDTQYF	TGTGCCAGCTCTTACAGGGGGCCGGATACGCAGTATTTT
TRBV27	TRBJ1-2	few	NA	CASSLSIVNGYTF	TGTGCCAGCAGTTTATCGATCGTAAATGGCTACACCTTC
TRBV24-1	TRBJ1-3	NA	NA	CATSDKSSGNTIYF	TGTGCCACCAGTGACAAGAGCTCTGGAAACACCATATATTTT
TRBV3-1	TRBJ1-3	NA	NA	CASSQAGSGNTIYF	TGTGCTAGCAGCCAAGCAGGGTCCGGAAACACAATATATTTT
TRBV30	TRBJ2-7	many	TRBD1	CAWTGQGAGYEQYF	TGTGCCTGGACCGGACAGGGGGCTGGCTACGAGCAGTACTTC
TRBV28	TRBJ2-3	few	TRBD2	CARSWGGSTDTKYF	TGTGCCAGAAGTTGGGGGGGGTCCACAGATACGAAGTATTTT
TRBV4-2	TRBJ2-5	many	TRBD2	CASSQDSGRAGETQYF	TGTGCCAGCAGCCAAGATAGCGGGAGGGCCGGGGAGACCCAGTACTTC
TRBV7-9	TRBJ2-7	many	NA	CASSPRGGFPGEQYF	TGTGCCAGCAGCCCACGTGGGGGTTTCCCAGGAGAGCAGTACTTC
TRBV6-1	TRBJ2-2	many	TRBD1	CASKTGDTGELFF	TGTGCCAGCAAGACAGGGGACACCGGGGAGCTGTTTTTT
TRBV5-1	TRBJ2-3	many	TRBD1	CASSLGQGPDTQYF	TGCGCCAGCAGCTTGGGACAGGGACCAGATACGCAGTATTTT
TRBV20-1	TRBJ1-2	many	NA	CSARDGGYGYTF	TGCAGTGCTAGAGATGGGGGCTATGGCTACACCTTC
TRBV19	TRBJ2-7	NA	NA	CASSNLDASYEQYF	TGTGCCAGTAGTAATTTAGACGCTTCCTACGAGCAGTACTTC
TRBV18	TRBJ2-7	many	NA	CASSPPGVYEQYF	TGTGCCAGCTCACCACCGGGGGTCTACGAGCAGTACTTC